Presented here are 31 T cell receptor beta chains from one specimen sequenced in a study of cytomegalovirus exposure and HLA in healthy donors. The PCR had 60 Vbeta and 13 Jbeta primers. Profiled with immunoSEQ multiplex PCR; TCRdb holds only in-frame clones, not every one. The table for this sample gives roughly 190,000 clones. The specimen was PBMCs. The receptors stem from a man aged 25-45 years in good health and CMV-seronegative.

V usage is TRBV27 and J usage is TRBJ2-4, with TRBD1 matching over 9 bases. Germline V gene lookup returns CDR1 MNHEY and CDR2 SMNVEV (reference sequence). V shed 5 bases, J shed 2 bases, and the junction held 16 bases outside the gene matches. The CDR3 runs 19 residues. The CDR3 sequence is CASSAHITLTGGPKNIQYF. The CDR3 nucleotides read TGTGCCAGCAGTGCACACATTACTCTGACAGGGGGGCCCAAAAACATTCAGTACTTC.

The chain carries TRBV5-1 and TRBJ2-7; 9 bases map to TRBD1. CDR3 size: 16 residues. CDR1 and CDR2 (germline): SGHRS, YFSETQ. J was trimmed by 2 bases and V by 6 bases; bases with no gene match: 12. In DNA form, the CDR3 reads TGCGCCAGCAACGAAAGAGCCGGGACAGGGACCTACGAGCAGTACTTC. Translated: CASNERAGTGTYEQYF.

DNA for the CDR3: TGTGCCAGCAGCGAGGGACAGGGAGGCTACGAGCAGTACTTC. Translated, it gives CASSEGQGGYEQYF. V usage is TRBV7-2 and J usage is TRBJ2-7; TRBD1 agrees at 9 bases. The CDR3 contains 14 residues. The germline CDR1 and CDR2 sequences are SGHTA and FQGNSA. V was pared by 5 bases and J by 3 bases, with 5 bases of the junction left unmatched.

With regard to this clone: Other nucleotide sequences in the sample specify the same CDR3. The CDR3 protein is CASSQSTGAGGNTEAFF. The CDR3 DNA follows: TGCGCCAGCAGCCAAAGTACAGGGGCGGGGGGGAACACTGAAGCTTTCTTT. The V gene is TRBV4-1, the J gene TRBJ1-1; 7 bases fit TRBD1. Germline V gives CDR1 MGHRA, CDR2 YSYEKL. V shed 2 bases, J shed 1 base, and the junction held 10 bases outside the gene matches. The length of the CDR3 is 17 residues.

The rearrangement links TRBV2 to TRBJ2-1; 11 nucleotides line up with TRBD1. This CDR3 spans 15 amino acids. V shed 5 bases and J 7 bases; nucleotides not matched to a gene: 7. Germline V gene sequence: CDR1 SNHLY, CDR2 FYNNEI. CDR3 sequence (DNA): TGTGCCAGCAGTCCACCGGGACAGGGGGGAAATGAGCAGTTCTTC. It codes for CASSPPGQGGNEQFF.

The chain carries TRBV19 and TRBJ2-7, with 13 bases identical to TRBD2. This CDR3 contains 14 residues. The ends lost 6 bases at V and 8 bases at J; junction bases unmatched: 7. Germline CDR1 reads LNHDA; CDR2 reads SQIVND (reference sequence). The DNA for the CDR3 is TGTGCCAGTAGCCCGGGACTAGCGGGATGGCAGCAGTACTTC. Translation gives CASSPGLAGWQQYF.

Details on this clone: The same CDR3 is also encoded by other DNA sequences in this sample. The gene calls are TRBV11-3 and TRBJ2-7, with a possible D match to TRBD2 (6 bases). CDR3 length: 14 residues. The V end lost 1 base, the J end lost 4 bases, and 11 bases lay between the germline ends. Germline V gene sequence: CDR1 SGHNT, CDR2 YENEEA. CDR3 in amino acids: CASSLGPGDYEQYF. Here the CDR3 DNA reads TGTGCCAGCAGCTTAGGGCCGGGAGATTACGAGCAGTACTTC.

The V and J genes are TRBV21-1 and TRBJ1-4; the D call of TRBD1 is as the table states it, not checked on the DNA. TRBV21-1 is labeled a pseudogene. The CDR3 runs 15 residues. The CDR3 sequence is CASKDTRGANEKLFF. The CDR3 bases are TGTGCCAGCAAGGATACCAGGGGAGCTAATGAAAAACTGTTTTTT.

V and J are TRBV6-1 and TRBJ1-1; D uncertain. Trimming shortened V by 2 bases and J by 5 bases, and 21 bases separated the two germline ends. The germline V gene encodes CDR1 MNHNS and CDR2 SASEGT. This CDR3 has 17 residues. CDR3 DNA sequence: TGTGCCAGCAGTGAACTCGGGTTAGTCACCGGTAGGACTGAAGCTTTCTTT. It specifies CASSELGLVTGRTEAFF.

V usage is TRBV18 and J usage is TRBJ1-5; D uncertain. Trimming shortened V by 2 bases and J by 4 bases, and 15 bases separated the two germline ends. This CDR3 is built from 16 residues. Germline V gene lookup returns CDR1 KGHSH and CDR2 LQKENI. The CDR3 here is CASSPFGRAGNQPQHF. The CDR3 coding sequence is TGTGCCAGCTCACCATTTGGACGGGCGGGAAATCAGCCCCAGCATTTT.

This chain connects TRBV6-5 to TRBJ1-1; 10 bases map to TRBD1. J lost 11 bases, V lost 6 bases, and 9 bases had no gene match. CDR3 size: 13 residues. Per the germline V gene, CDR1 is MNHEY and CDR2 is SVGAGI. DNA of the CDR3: TGTGCCAGCAGCCGGGACAGGGGAGAAGCGGCTTTCTTT. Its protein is CASSRDRGEAAFF.

CDR3 nucleotide sequence: TGTGCCATCAGTGAGTCGAACAGGGAGGGAAACATTCAGTACTTC. Its translation is CAISESNREGNIQYF. This chain connects TRBV10-3 to TRBJ2-4; possible D gene TRBD2, 7 bases. The V gene lost 0 bases and the J gene lost 6 bases, with 12 bases spanning the gap. The CDR3 contains 15 residues. Germline loops: CDR1 ENHRY, CDR2 SYGVKD.

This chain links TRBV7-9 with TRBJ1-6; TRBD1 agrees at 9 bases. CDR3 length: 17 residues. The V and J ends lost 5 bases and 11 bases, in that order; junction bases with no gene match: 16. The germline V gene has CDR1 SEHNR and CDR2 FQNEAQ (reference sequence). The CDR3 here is CASSESQGAIGSPPLHF. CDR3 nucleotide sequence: TGTGCCAGCAGCGAATCACAGGGGGCGATTGGCAGTCCACCCCTCCACTTT.

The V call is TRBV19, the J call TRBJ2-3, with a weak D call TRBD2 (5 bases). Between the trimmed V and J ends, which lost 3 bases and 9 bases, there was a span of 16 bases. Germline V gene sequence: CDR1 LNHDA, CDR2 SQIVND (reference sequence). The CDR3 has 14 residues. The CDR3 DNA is TGTGCCAGTAGTATTACGGGCGGACGGAGGACGCAGTATTTT. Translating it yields CASSITGGRRTQYF.

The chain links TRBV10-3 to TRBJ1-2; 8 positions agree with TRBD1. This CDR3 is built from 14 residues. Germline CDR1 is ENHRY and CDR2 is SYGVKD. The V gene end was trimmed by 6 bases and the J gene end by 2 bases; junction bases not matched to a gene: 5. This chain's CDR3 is CAIRKGQDNYGYTF. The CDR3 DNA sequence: TGTGCCATCAGGAAGGGACAGGACAACTATGGCTACACCTTC.

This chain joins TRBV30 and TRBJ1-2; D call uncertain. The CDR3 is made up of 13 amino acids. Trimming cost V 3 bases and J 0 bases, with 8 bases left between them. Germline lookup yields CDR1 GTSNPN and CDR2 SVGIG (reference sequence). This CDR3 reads CAWSTKANYGYTF. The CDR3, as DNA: TGTGCCTGGAGCACAAAAGCTAACTATGGCTACACCTTC.

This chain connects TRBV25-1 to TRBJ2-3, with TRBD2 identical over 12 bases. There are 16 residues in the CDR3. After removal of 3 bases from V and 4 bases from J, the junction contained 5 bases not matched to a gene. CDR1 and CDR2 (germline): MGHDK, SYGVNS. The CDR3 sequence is CASSESLAGGPDTQYF. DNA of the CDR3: TGTGCCAGCAGTGAGTCGCTAGCGGGAGGGCCAGATACGCAGTATTTT.

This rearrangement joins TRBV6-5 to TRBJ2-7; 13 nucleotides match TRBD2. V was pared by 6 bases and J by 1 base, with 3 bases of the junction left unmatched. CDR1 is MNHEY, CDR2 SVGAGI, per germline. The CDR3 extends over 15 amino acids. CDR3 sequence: CASSRGLAGSYEQYF. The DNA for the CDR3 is TGTGCCAGCAGCCGGGGACTAGCGGGATCCTACGAGCAGTACTTC.

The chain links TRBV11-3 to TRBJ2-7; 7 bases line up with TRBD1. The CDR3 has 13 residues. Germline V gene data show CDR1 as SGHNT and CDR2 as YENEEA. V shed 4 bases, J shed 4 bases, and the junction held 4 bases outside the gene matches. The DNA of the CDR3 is TGTGCCAGCAGCTGGGACAGCGATTACGAGCAGTACTTC. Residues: CASSWDSDYEQYF. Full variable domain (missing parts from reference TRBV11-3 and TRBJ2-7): EAGVVQSPRYKIIEKKQPVAFWCNPISGHNTLYWYLQNLGQGPELLIRYENEEAVDDSQLPKDRFSAERLKGVDSTLKIQPAELGDSAVYLCASSWDSDYEQYFGPGTRLTVT.

The CDR3 is CASNGFGRGHYEQYF. The CDR3 coding sequence is TGTGCCAGCAACGGCTTCGGGCGGGGGCATTACGAGCAGTACTTC. The V call is TRBV28, the J call TRBJ2-7; TRBD2 is a possible D gene (7 bases). Between the trimmed V and J ends, which lost 7 bases and 4 bases, there was a span of 20 bases. The CDR3 spans 15 residues. CDR1 is MDHEN, CDR2 SYDVKM, per germline. Variable domain in full (rest from reference TRBV28 and TRBJ2-7): DVKVTQSSRYLVKRTGEKVFLECVQDMDHENMFWYRQDPGLGLRLIYFSYDVKMKEKGDIPEGYSVSREKKERFSLILESASTNQTSMYLCASNGFGRGHYEQYFGPGTRLTVT.

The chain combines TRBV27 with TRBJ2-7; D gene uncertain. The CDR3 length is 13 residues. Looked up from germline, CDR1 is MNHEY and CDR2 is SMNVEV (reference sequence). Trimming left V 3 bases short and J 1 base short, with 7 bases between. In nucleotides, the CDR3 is TGTGCCAGCAGTTTGTTTCAGTCCTACGAGCAGTACTTC. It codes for CASSLFQSYEQYF.

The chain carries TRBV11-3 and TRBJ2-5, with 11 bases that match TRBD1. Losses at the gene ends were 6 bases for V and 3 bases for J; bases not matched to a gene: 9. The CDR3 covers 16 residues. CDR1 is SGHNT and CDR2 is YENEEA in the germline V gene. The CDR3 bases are TGTGCCAGCAGTCCAACCGGGACAGGGGGGGAAGAGACCCAGTACTTC. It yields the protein CASSPTGTGGEETQYF.

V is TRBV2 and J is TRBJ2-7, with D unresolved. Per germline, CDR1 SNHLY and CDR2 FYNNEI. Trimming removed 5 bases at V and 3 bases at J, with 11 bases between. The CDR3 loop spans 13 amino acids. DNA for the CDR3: TGTGCCAGCAGTCCTATCGGGTTCTACGAGCAGTACTTC. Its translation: CASSPIGFYEQYF.

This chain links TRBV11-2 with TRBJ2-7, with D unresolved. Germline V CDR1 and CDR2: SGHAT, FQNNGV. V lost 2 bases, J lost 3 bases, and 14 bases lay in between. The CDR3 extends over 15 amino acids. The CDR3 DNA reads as TGTGCCAGCAGCTTAATTCGTGGGCAGAACTACGAGCAGTACTTC. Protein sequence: CASSLIRGQNYEQYF.

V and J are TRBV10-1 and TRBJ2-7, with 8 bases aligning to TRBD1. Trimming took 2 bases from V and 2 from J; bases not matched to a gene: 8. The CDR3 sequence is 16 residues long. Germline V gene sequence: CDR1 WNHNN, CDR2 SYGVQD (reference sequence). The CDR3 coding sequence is TGCGCCAGCAGTGAGAATAGGGAGACAGGGGCCTACGAGCAGTACTTC. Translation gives CASSENRETGAYEQYF.

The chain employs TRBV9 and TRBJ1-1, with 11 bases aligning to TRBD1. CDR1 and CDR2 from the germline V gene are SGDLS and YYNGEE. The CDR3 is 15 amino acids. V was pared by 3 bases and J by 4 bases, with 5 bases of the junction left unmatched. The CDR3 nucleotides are TGTGCCAGCAGCGCAACCGGGACAGGGGGCACTGAAGCTTTCTTT. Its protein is CASSATGTGGTEAFF.

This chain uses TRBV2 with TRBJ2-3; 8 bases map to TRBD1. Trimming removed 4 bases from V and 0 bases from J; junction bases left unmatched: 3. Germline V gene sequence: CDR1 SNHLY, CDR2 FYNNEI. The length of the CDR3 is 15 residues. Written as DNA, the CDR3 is TGTGCCAGCAGTGGACAGGGGCAAAGCACAGATACGCAGTATTTT. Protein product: CASSGQGQSTDTQYF.

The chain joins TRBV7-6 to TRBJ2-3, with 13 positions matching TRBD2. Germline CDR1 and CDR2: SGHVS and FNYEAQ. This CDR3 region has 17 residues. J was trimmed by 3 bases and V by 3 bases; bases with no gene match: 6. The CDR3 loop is CASSLTSGRPGTDTQYF. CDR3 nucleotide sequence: TGTGCCAGCAGCTTGACTAGCGGGAGGCCGGGGACAGATACGCAGTATTTT.

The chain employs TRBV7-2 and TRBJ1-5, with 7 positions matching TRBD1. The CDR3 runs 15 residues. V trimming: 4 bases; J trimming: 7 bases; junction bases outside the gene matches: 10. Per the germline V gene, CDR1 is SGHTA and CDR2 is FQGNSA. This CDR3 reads CASSSGTVIRQPQHF. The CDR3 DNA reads TGTGCCAGCAGCTCAGGGACAGTGATACGCCAGCCCCAGCATTTT.

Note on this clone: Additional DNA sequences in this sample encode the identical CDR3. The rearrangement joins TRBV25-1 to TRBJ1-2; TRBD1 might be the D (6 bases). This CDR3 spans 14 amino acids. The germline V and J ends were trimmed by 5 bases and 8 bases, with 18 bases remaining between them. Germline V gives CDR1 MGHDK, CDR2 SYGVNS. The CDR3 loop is CASSLPGQAYGYTF. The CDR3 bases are TGTGCCAGCAGTCTCCCGGGACAAGCGTACGGCTACACCTTC.

CDR3 DNA sequence: TGTGCCAGCAGCCCGGGACTAGCGGTACTGGGGGAGACCCAGTACTTC. Its translation is CASSPGLAVLGETQYF. The chain carries TRBV14 and TRBJ2-5, with TRBD2 matching 11 bases. Germline V lookup: CDR1 SGHDN, CDR2 FVKESK. The CDR3 runs 16 residues. Unmatched junction bases numbered 9, after V lost 4 bases and J lost 5 bases.